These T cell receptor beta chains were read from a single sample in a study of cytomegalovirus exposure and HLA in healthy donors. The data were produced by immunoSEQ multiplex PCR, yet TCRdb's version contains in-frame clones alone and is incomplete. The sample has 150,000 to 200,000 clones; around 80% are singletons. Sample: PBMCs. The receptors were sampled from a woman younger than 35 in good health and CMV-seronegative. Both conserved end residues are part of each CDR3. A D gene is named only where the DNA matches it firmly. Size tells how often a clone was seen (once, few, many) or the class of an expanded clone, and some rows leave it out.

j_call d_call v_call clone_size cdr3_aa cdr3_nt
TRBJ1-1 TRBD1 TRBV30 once CAWSLQGHTEAFF TGTGCCTGGAGTCTACAGGGGCACACTGAAGCTTTCTTT
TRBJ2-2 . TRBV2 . CASSEIPQVNTGELFF TGTGCCAGCAGTGAAATCCCCCAGGTCAACACCGGGGAGCTGTTTTTT
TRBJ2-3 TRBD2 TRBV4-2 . CASSESGGDTQYF TGTGCCAGCAGCGAGAGCGGGGGAGATACGCAGTATTTT
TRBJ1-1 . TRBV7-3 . CASSLIRGALNTEAFF TGTGCCAGCAGCTTAATTCGGGGGGCTTTGAACACTGAAGCTTTCTTT
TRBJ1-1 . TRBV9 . CASSVVWREVTEAFF TGTGCCAGCAGCGTAGTTTGGAGGGAGGTAACTGAAGCTTTCTTT
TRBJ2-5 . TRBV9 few CASSVVRGVGETQYF TGTGCCAGCAGCGTAGTGCGCGGGGTGGGAGAGACCCAGTACTTC
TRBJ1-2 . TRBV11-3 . CASGPGTGESYGYTF TGTGCCAGCGGCCCGGGGACTGGCGAGTCATATGGCTACACCTTC
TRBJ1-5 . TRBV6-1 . CASSEPYTGLQNRPQHF TGTGCCAGCAGTGAACCCTACACAGGTCTCCAGAATCGGCCCCAGCATTTT
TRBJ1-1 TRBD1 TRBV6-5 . CASSYRDRGRRTEAFF TGTGCCAGCAGTTACAGGGACAGGGGGCGCCGAACTGAAGCTTTCTTT
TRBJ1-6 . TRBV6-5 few CASKRESSYNSPLHF TGTGCCAGCAAGAGGGAGAGCTCCTATAATTCACCCCTCCACTTT
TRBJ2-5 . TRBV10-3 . CAISDSGGRVETQYF TGTGCCATCAGTGATTCCGGGGGGCGCGTGGAGACCCAGTACTTC
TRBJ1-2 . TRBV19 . CASNGQGSYGYTF TGTGCCAGTAACGGGCAGGGTAGCTATGGCTACACCTTC
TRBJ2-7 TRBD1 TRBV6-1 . CASSSTGTGGHEQYF TGTGCCAGCAGTTCTACCGGGACAGGGGGCCACGAGCAGTACTTC
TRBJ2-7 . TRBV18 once CASSPRSGGYEQYF TGTGCCAGCTCACCAAGGTCAGGAGGATACGAGCAGTACTTC
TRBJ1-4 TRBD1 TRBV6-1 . CASSEAGQPYEKLFF TGTGCCAGCAGTGAAGCGGGACAGCCCTATGAAAAACTGTTTTTT
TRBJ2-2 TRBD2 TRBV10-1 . CASSDSGGFLVGELFF TGCGCCAGCAGTGATTCGGGAGGGTTTCTCGTCGGGGAGCTGTTTTTT
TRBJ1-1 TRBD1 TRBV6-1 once CASSRTGLNTEAFF TGTGCCAGCAGTCGGACAGGTTTGAACACTGAAGCTTTCTTT
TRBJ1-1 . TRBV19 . CASSMWGPINTEAFF TGTGCCAGTAGTATGTGGGGGCCGATAAACACTGAAGCTTTCTTT
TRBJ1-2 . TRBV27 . CASSLAVNYGYTF TGTGCCAGCAGTTTAGCAGTTAACTATGGCTACACCTTC
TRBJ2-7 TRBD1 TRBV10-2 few CASSRDSASYEQYF TGCGCCAGCAGCAGGGACAGCGCCTCCTACGAGCAGTACTTC
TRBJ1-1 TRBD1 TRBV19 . CASSPGQGRLMNTEAFF TGTGCCAGTAGTCCCGGACAGGGAAGATTGATGAACACTGAAGCTTTCTTT
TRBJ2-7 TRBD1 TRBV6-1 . CASSAGQINYEQYF TGTGCCAGCAGTGCGGGACAGATCAACTACGAGCAGTACTTC
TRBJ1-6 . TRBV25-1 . CASSEEAGANSPLHF TGTGCCAGCAGTGAAGAGGCAGGGGCTAATTCACCCCTCCACTTT
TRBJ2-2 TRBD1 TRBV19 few CASSRRTGGTGELFF TGTGCCAGTAGCCGAAGGACAGGGGGGACCGGGGAGCTGTTTTTT
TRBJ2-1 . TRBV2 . CASSLSQPPGVEQFF TGTGCCAGCAGTCTCTCCCAACCCCCAGGGGTTGAGCAGTTCTTC
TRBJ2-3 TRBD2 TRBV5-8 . CASSLAPRGGLTDTQYF TGTGCCAGCAGCTTAGCCCCGCGGGGGGGGCTTACAGATACGCAGTATTTT
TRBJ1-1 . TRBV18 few CASSPDRDNEAFF TGTGCCAGCTCACCGGACCGGGACAATGAAGCTTTCTTT
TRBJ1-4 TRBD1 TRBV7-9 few CASSLDREEEKLFF TGTGCCAGCAGCTTGGACAGGGAAGAAGAAAAACTGTTTTTT
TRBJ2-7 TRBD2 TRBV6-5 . CASSYSGLAAEQYF TGTGCCAGCAGTTACTCGGGACTAGCGGCCGAGCAGTACTTC
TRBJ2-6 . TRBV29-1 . CSVTKSGANVLTF TGCAGCGTTACTAAATCTGGGGCCAACGTCCTGACTTTC
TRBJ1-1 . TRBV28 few CASSLGGSNTEAFF TGTGCCAGCAGTTTAGGGGGCTCGAACACTGAAGCTTTCTTT
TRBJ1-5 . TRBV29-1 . CSVKQGMSQPQHF TGCAGCGTAAAACAGGGAATGAGTCAGCCCCAGCATTTT
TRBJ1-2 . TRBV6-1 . CASSELQGAHYGYTF TGTGCCAGCAGTGAACTGCAGGGTGCTCACTATGGCTACACCTTC
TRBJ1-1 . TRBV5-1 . CASSSSGGSNTEAFF TGCGCCAGCAGCTCCTCAGGTGGGTCGAACACTGAAGCTTTCTTT